This T cell receptor (beta chain) originates from a study of CD8 T cells in ankylosing spondylitis. Per the germline V gene, CDR1 is KGHDR and CDR2 is SFDVKD. V was shortened by 4 bases and J by 7 bases, with 16 bases between the two germline ends. The CDR3 runs to 15 residues. Findings and limits, study-wide: Within ankylosing spondylitis blood, a TCR beta motif made up of seven or eight highly homologous variants appeared to be characteristic. As for the disease-linked clones, they showed a CD8+ phenotype and occurred at relatively low frequencies in peripheral blood. Matched ankylosing spondylitis synovial fluid reportedly showed significant enrichment of disease-linked clones.

With molecular barcodes, quantitative 5'-RACE was used to make the TCR beta libraries. TCRdb analysed the 5' RACE reads with MiXCR anew, one entry per CDR3 protein. The sample lists about 540,000 distinct CDR3 sequences, 10% to 15% seen once, with over 6.5% in the top ten. Comments on this clonotype: Its antigen is currently unknown.

The receptor's source is a male donor with ankylosing spondylitis. This chain connects TRBV24-1 to TRBJ1-3; the D is unclear. The sample was blood, either unsorted or a sorted T cell fraction (not recorded which). Here the CDR3 reads CATSDKDSPGNTIYF. The CDR3 DNA follows: TGTGCCACCAGTGACAAGGACTCGCCGGGGAACACCATATATTTT.